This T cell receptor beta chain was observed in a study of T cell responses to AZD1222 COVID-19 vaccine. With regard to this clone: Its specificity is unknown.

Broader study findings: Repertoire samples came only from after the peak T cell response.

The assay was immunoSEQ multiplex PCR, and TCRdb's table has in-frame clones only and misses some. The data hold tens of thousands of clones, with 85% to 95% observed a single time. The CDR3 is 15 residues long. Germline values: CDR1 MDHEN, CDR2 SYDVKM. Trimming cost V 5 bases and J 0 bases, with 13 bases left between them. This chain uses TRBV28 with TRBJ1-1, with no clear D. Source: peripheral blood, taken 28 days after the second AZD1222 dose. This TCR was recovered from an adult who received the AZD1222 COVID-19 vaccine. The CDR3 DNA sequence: TGTGCCAGCAGTCCTAGCGGGGTTTTGAACACTGAAGCTTTCTTT. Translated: CASSPSGVLNTEAFF.